This TCR beta chain was documented in a study of blood T cell repertoires in COVID-19. This table comes from immunoSEQ multiplex PCR, and its TCRdb copy is limited to in-frame clones, with some not included. The sample carries tens of thousands of clones, about 89% recorded once. The CDR3 consists of 16 residues. V is TRBV7-5 and J is TRBJ2-3; the D call of TRBD2 is as the table states it, not checked on the DNA. TRBV7-5 is marked as a pseudogene. Sequencing input: peripheral blood. This clonotype was obtained from a man aged 65 to 85 with active COVID-19. The CDR3: CARSTRPARRKDTQYF. The CDR3 region has the DNA TGTGCCAGAAGCACCAGACCCGCGAGGCGGAAAGATACGCAGTATTTT.